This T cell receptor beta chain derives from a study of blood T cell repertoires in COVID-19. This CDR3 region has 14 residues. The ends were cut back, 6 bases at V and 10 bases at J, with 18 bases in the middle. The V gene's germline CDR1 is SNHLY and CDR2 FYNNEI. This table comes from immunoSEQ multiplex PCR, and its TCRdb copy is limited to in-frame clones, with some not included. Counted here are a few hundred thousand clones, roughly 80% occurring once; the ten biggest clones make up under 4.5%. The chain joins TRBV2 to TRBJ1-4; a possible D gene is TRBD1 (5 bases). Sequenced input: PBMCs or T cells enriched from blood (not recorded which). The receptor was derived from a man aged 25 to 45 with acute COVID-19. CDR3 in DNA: TGTGCCAGCAGACCGCGGGACGCGCTTGGAAAACTGTTTTTT. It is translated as CASRPRDALGKLFF.